Below are 21 T cell receptor beta chains sequenced from a single sample in a study of spatial heterogeneity in lung cancer. TCRdb used MiXCR to reprocess the 5' RACE reads, holding one entry per CDR3 protein. Among 35,000 to 45,000 distinct CDR3 sequences, approximately 8% were seen once, and the ten largest hold roughly 9.9%. Time point of the sample: blood at routine non-recurrence follow-up after resection. The sample here was PBMCs, taken at follow-up. The receptors originated from a male donor with early-stage non-small cell lung cancer.

At least ten counts were recorded for this clonotype. The rearrangement joins TRBV6-1 to TRBJ2-1, with D maybe TRBD1 (5 bases). Germline-derived CDR1 and CDR2 are MNHNS and SASEGT. V lost 3 bases to trimming and J lost 8 bases, with 11 bases between them. The CDR3 has 13 residues. CDR3 residues: CASSDRQGDEQFF. Written as DNA, the CDR3 is TGTGCCAGCAGTGATAGGCAGGGCGATGAGCAGTTCTTC.

The sample holds many counts of this clonotype. The V and J genes are TRBV6-1 and TRBJ2-7; tentatively, D is TRBD2 (5 bases). The V end lost 8 bases, the J end lost 7 bases, and 12 bases lay between the germline ends. The germline V gene has CDR1 MNHNS and CDR2 SASEGT. The CDR3 is 11 amino acids. The CDR3 is CASPDGLEQYF. CDR3 sequence (DNA): TGTGCCAGCCCAGACGGACTTGAGCAGTACTTC.

The chain recombines TRBV19 with TRBJ1-2, with 7 bases that match TRBD1. V trimming: 8 bases; J trimming: 3 bases; junction bases outside the gene matches: 21. Germline lookup yields CDR1 LNHDA and CDR2 SQIVND (reference sequence). CDR3 length: 18 amino acids. The CDR3 is CASGGWGNDREADYGYTF. The CDR3 DNA is TGTGCCAGTGGCGGATGGGGGAATGACAGGGAGGCTGACTATGGCTACACCTTC.

This clonotype has ten or more counts. The chain has TRBV30 and TRBJ1-1; tentative D call: TRBD1 (5 bases). This CDR3 has 13 amino acids. The V gene's germline CDR1 is GTSNPN and CDR2 SVGIG (reference sequence). V shed 3 bases and J shed 3 bases, with 11 bases lying between them. CDR3 loop: CAWSGGDDTEAFF. In DNA form, the CDR3 reads TGTGCCTGGAGCGGAGGGGATGACACTGAAGCTTTCTTT.

This chain links TRBV5-5 with TRBJ2-2; 8 nucleotides match TRBD1. Per the germline V gene, CDR1 is SGHKS and CDR2 is YYEKEE (reference sequence). V gave up 1 base and J gave up 5 bases; unmatched junction bases: 4. The CDR3 totals 15 residues. DNA for the CDR3: TGTGCCAGCAGCTTGTTCCAGGGGGCAACCGGGGAGCTGTTTTTT. Amino acid sequence: CASSLFQGATGELFF.

The table lists this clonotype with many counts. The chain employs TRBV9 and TRBJ2-3; 7 nucleotides agree with TRBD1. Germline CDR1 is SGDLS and CDR2 is YYNGEE. Trimming at V came to 0 bases and at J to 6 bases, leaving 4 bases not matched to a gene. The CDR3 runs 14 residues. The CDR3 nucleotides are TGTGCCAGCAGCGTAGGGCAGGGGGAGGATACGCAGTATTTT. As protein: CASSVGQGEDTQYF.

This clonotype was counted ten times or more. One junction end disagrees with the germline gene, perhaps due to a read error. The CDR3: CASSKDTVYGYTF. CDR3 sequence (DNA): TGTGCCAGCAGCAAAGACACCGTCTATGGCTACACCTTC. The chain couples TRBV3-1 to TRBJ1-2; D uncertain. This CDR3 contains 13 residues. Germline-derived CDR1 and CDR2 are LGHDT and YNNKEL (reference sequence).

This rearrangement joins TRBV6-6 to TRBJ2-2, with a weak D call TRBD1 (6 bases). The CDR3 covers 14 residues. Germline V gives CDR1 MNHNY, CDR2 SVGAGI (reference sequence). Between the trimmed V and J ends, which lost 4 bases and 7 bases, there was a span of 13 bases. CDR3 in DNA: TGTGCCAGCAGTTTCCTACAGGGAAGCGGGGAGCTGTTTTTT. This sequence encodes CASSFLQGSGELFF.

By sample fraction, this clonotype is medium-sized. This sequence joins TRBV12-5 and TRBJ1-2, with D perhaps TRBD1 (5 bases). Germline V gives CDR1 LGHNT, CDR2 FRNRAP. CDR3 length: 15 amino acids. Trimming took off 0 bases at V and 6 bases at J, with 14 bases between the two ends. CDR3 in amino acids: CASGLVLRVRNGYTF. Here the CDR3 DNA reads TGTGCTAGTGGTTTGGTACTCAGGGTGAGGAATGGCTACACCTTC.

This clonotype was seen repeatedly, ten times or more. The rearrangement joins TRBV6-5 to TRBJ1-6; D call uncertain. Germline V gives CDR1 MNHEY, CDR2 SVGAGI. The CDR3 runs 13 residues. Trimming took 7 bases from V and 7 from J, leaving 11 bases between them. In nucleotides, the CDR3 is TGTGCCAGCACCGCGGGTGGAAATTCACCCCTCCACTTT. It is translated as CASTAGGNSPLHF.

This clonotype was found many times. The rearrangement links TRBV20-1 to TRBJ2-7; D is possibly TRBD1 or TRBD2 (7 bases each). The ends were cut back, 1 base at V and 2 bases at J, with 15 bases in the middle. This CDR3 contains 15 residues. Germline-derived CDR1 and CDR2 are DFQATT and SNEGSKA (reference sequence). This CDR3 reads CSARVPQGGTYEQYF. For the CDR3, the DNA is TGCAGTGCTAGAGTCCCCCAGGGGGGGACCTACGAGCAGTACTTC.

This clonotype was counted ten times or more. The chain carries TRBV2 and TRBJ1-1; D is ambiguous. Trimming cost V 5 bases and J 3 bases, with 10 bases left between them. The CDR3 is 13 residues long. Germline-derived CDR1 and CDR2 are SNHLY and FYNNEI. The chain's CDR3 is CASSRDSDTEAFF. CDR3 in DNA: TGTGCCAGCAGTCGAGATTCGGACACTGAAGCTTTCTTT.

The sample holds many counts of this clonotype. CDR3 in amino acids: CASSAGWGRMNTEAFF. The CDR3 nucleotides read TGTGCCAGCAGCGCCGGCTGGGGCCGCATGAACACTGAAGCTTTCTTT. The V gene is TRBV9, the J gene TRBJ1-1, with D tentatively TRBD1 (5 bases). Between the trimmed V and J ends, which lost 3 bases and 0 bases, there was a span of 15 bases. CDR1 SGDLS and CDR2 YYNGEE come from the germline V gene. This CDR3 has 16 amino acids.

The DNA of the CDR3 is TGTGCCAGCAGCTTCCGGGACAGAGGAAACACCATATATTTT. It specifies CASSFRDRGNTIYF. J is TRBJ1-3 and V is TRBV5-6; 7 bases agree with TRBD1. Germline CDR1 reads SGHDT; CDR2 reads YYEEEE. J lost 4 bases, V lost 2 bases, and 3 bases had no gene match. This CDR3 has 14 residues.

The sample holds many counts of this clonotype. The gene calls are TRBV7-8 and TRBJ2-5; D gene uncertain. The CDR3 spans 12 residues. Per germline, CDR1 SGHVS and CDR2 FQNEAQ. V lost 5 bases and J lost 6, with 10 bases in between. The CDR3 loop is CASSPIGKTQYF. The DNA for the CDR3 is TGTGCCAGCAGCCCTATAGGGAAGACCCAGTACTTC.

By share, this clonotype counts as medium-sized. The chain has TRBV5-1 and TRBJ2-3; the D gene could be TRBD1 or TRBD2 (5 bases each). V shed 0 bases and J shed 1 base, with 9 bases lying between them. Germline CDR1 and CDR2: SGHRS and YFSETQ. This CDR3 contains 15 residues. The CDR3 protein is CASSLAGDGTDTQYF. CDR3 DNA: TGCGCCAGCAGCTTGGCCGGGGACGGCACAGATACGCAGTATTTT.

This clonotype was detected a few times. The V call is TRBV27, the J call TRBJ1-2, with a tentative D call TRBD1 (6 bases). CDR1 is MNHEY, CDR2 SMNVEV, per germline (reference sequence). Trimming stripped 4 bases from V and 4 bases from J, with 10 bases between. The CDR3 is 13 amino acids. In DNA form, the CDR3 reads TGTGCCAGCAGTTCCGGGACAACCTATGGCTACACCTTC. Its translation: CASSSGTTYGYTF.

Many counts were recorded for this clonotype. The chain has TRBV10-3 and TRBJ1-2; 7 bases are shared with TRBD1. CDR1 and CDR2 from the germline V gene are ENHRY and SYGVKD. Unmatched junction bases numbered 6, after V lost 3 bases and J lost 8 bases. The CDR3 runs to 13 residues. CDR3 DNA sequence: TGTGCCATCAGTGAAGGACAGGCCGCCGGCTACACCTTC. This encodes CAISEGQAAGYTF.

This clonotype was recorded many times. The chain employs TRBV7-2 and TRBJ2-5; TRBD2 agrees at 9 bases. Germline V gene data show CDR1 as SGHTA and CDR2 as FQGNSA. The V gene end was trimmed by 2 bases and the J gene end by 5 bases; junction bases not matched to a gene: 12. The CDR3 spans 17 residues. The CDR3 loop is CASSLMLGGGARETQYF. CDR3 bases: TGTGCCAGCAGCTTAATGCTCGGCGGGGGGGCACGGGAGACCCAGTACTTC.

In this sample, this clonotype turned up a few times. As DNA, the CDR3 is TGTGCCAGCAGCTTAAGGCGCGGGGAGCTGTTTTTT. Amino acids: CASSLRRGELFF. The gene calls are TRBV13 and TRBJ2-2; D unresolved. The CDR3 is 12 residues long. The V end was cut by 2 bases, the J end by 7 bases, with 5 bases between. Germline-derived CDR1 and CDR2 are PRHDT and FYEKMQ (reference sequence).

This clonotype was detected many times. CDR3 protein: CASSLEGASNQPQHF. The CDR3 region has the DNA TGTGCCAGCAGCTTAGAAGGGGCTAGCAATCAGCCCCAGCATTTT. The genes are TRBV7-8 and TRBJ1-5; tentatively, D is TRBD1 (5 bases). The CDR3 has 15 residues. Trimming removed 1 base at V and 0 bases at J, with 7 bases between. Germline-derived CDR1 and CDR2 are SGHVS and FQNEAQ.